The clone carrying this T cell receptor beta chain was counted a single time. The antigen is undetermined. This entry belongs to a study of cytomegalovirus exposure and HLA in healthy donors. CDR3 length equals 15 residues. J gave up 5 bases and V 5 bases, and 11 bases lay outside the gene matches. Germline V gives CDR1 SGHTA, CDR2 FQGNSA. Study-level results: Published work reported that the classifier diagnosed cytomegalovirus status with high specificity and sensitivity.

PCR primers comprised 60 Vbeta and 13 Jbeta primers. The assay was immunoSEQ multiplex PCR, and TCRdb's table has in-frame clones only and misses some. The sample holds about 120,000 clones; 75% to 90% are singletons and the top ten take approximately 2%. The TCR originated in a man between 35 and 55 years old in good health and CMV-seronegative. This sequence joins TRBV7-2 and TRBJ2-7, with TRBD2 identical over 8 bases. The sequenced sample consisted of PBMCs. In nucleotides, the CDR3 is TGTGCCAGCAGCCCAATGGGGACTAGAGTCGACGAGCAGTACTTC. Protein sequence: CASSPMGTRVDEQYF. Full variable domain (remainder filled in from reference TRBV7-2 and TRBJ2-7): GAGVSQSPSNKVTEKGKDVELRCDPISGHTALYWYRQSLGQGLEFLIYFQGNSAPDKSGLPSDRFSAERTGGSVSTLTIQRTQQEDSAVYLCASSPMGTRVDEQYFGPGTRLTVT.